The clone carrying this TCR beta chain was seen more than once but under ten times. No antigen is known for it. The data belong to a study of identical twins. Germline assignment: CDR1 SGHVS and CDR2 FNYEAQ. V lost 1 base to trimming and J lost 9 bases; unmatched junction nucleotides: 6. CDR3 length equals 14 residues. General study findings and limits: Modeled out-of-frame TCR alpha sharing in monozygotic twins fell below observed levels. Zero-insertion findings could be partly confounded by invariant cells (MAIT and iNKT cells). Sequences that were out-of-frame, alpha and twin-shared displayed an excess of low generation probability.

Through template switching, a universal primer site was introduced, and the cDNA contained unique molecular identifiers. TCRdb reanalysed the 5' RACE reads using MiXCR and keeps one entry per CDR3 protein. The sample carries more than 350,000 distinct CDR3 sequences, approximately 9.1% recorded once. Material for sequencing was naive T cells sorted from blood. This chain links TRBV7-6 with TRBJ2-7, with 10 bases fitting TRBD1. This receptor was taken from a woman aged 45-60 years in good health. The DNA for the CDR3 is TGTGCCAGCAGCTTAGGACAGGGGGCTGGAGGGCAGTACTTC. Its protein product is CASSLGQGAGGQYF.